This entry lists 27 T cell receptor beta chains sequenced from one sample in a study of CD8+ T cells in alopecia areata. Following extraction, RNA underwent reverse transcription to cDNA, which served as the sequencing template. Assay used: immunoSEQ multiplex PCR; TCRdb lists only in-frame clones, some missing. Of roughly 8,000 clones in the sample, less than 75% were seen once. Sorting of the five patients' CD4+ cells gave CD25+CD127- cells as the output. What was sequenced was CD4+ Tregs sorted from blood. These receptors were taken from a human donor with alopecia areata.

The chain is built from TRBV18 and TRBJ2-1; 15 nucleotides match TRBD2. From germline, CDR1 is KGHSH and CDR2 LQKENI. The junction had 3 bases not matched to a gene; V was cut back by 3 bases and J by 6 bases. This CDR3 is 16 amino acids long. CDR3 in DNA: TGTGCCAGCTCACCCAAGGGACTAGCGGGAGGCAATGAGCAGTTCTTC. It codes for CASSPKGLAGGNEQFF.

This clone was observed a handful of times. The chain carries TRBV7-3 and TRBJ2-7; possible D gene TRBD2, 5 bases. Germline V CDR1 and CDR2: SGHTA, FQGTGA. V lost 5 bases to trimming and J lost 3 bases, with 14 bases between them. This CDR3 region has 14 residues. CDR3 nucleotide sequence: TGTGCCAGCAGCCCCAACTTGGACTGCTACGAGCAGTACTTC. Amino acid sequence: CASSPNLDCYEQYF.

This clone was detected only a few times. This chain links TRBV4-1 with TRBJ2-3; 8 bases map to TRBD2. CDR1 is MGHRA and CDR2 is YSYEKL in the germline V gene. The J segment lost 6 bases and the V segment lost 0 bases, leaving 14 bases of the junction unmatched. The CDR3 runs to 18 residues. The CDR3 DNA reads TGCGCCAGCAGCCAAGATGGCCCCCTAACGGGAGGGCCTGATACGCAGTATTTT. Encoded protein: CASSQDGPLTGGPDTQYF.

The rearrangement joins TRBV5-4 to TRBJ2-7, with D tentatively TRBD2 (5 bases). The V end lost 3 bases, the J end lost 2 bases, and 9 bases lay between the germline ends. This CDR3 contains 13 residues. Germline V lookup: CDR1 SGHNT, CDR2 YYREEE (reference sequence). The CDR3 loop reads CASSWTGTYEQYF. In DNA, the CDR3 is TGTGCCAGCAGCTGGACTGGGACCTACGAGCAGTACTTC.

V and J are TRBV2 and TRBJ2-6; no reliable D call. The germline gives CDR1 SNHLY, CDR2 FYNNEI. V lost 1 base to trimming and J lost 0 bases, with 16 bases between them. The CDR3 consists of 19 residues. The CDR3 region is CASSEEQLSESSGANVLTF. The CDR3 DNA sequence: TGTGCCAGCAGTGAAGAACAGCTCTCTGAGAGCTCTGGGGCCAACGTCCTGACTTTC.

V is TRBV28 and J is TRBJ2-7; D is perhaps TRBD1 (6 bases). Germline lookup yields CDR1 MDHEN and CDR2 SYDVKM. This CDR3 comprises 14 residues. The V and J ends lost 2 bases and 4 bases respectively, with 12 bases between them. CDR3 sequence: CASSLVAGQYEQYF. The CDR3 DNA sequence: TGTGCCAGCAGTTTAGTAGCAGGACAGTACGAGCAGTACTTC. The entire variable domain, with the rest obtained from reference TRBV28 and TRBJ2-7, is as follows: DVKVTQSSRYLVKRTGEKVFLECVQDMDHENMFWYRQDPGLGLRLIYFSYDVKMKEKGDIPEGYSVSREKKERFSLILESASTNQTSMYLCASSLVAGQYEQYFGPGTRLTVT.

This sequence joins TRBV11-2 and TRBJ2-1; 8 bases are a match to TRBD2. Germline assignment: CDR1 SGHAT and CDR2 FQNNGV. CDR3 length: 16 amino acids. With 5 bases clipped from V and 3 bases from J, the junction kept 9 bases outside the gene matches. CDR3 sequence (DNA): TGTGCCAGCAGCCCAATCCGGGGACTAGGCTACAATGAGCAGTTCTTC. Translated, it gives CASSPIRGLGYNEQFF.

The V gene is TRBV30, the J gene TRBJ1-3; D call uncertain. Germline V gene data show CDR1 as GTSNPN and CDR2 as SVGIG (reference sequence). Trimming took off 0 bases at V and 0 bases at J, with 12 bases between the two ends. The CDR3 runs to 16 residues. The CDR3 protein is CAWSVRLSYSGNTIYF. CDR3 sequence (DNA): TGTGCCTGGAGTGTACGGCTCAGCTACTCTGGAAACACCATATATTTT. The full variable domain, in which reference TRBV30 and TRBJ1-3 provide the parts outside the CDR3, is SQTIHQWPATLVQPVGSPLSLECTVEGTSNPNLYWYRQAAGRGLQLLFYSVGIGQISSEVPQNLSASRPQDRQFILSSKKLLLSDSGFYLCAWSVRLSYSGNTIYFGEGSWLTVV.

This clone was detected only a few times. CDR3 DNA sequence: TGTGCCAGTAGTTGGACAGGCACCTACGAGCAGTACTTC. Translation gives CASSWTGTYEQYF. The rearrangement uses TRBV19 and TRBJ2-7, with TRBD1 matching 7 bases. Germline V gene data show CDR1 as LNHDA and CDR2 as SQIVND (reference sequence). The CDR3 runs to 13 residues. V dropped 5 bases and J dropped 2; count of bases not matched to a gene: 3.

This chain's CDR3 is CASSLGQNTEAFF. The CDR3 coding sequence is TGTGCCAGCAGCTTGGGACAGAACACTGAAGCTTTCTTT. V is TRBV7-9 and J is TRBJ1-1, with a tentative D call TRBD1 (6 bases). The V gene lost 3 bases and the J gene lost 1 base, with 6 bases spanning the gap. This CDR3 comprises 13 residues. Germline V lookup: CDR1 SEHNR, CDR2 FQNEAQ (reference sequence).

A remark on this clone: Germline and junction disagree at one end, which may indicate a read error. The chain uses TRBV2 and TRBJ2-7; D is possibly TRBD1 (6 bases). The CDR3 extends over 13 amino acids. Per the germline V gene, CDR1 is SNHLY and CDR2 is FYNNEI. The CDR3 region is CARGAGTSYEQCF. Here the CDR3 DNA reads TGTGCCAGGGGGGCAGGGACCTCCTACGAGCAGTGCTTC.

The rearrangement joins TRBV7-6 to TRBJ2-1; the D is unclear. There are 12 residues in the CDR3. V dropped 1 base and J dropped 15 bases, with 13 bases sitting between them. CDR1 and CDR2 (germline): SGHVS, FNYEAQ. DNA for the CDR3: TGTGCCAGCAGCTTAGTTGGTTTTAGCCCGTTCTTC. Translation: CASSLVGFSPFF. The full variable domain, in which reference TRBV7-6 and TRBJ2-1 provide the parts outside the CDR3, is GAGVSQSPRYKVTKRGQDVALRCDPISGHVSLYWYRQALGQGPEFLTYFNYEAQQDKSGLPNDRFSAERPEGSISTLTIQRTEQRDSAMYRCASSLVGFSPFFGPGTRLTVL.

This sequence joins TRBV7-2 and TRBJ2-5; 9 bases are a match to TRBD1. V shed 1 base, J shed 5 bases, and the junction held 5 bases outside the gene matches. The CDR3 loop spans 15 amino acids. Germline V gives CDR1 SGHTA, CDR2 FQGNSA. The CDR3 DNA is TGTGCCAGCAGCTTAGGGGACAGGGCCAGGGAGACCCAGTACTTC. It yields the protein CASSLGDRARETQYF.

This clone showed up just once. CDR3 protein: CAWSVLLRGTVAGYTF. The DNA for the CDR3 is TGTGCCTGGAGTGTACTCTTGAGGGGGACAGTCGCTGGCTACACCTTC. The V call is TRBV30, the J call TRBJ1-2, with TRBD1 identical over 7 bases. V lost 0 bases and J lost 7; bases outside the gene matches: 14. This CDR3 comprises 16 residues. CDR1 is GTSNPN, CDR2 SVGIG, per germline (reference sequence).

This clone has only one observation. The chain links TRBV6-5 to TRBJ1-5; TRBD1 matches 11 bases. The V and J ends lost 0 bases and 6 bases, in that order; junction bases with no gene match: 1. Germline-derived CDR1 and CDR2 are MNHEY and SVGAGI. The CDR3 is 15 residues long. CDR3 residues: CASSYSGTGGQPQHF. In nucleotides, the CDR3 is TGTGCCAGCAGTTACTCAGGGACAGGGGGTCAGCCCCAGCATTTT.

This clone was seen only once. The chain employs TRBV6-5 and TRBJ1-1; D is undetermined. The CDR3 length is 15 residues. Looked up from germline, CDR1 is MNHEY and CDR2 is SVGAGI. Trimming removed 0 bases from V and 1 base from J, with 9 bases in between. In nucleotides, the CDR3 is TGTGCCAGCAGTTACTCGGGGAGGAGGAACACTGAAGCTTTCTTT. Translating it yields CASSYSGRRNTEAFF.

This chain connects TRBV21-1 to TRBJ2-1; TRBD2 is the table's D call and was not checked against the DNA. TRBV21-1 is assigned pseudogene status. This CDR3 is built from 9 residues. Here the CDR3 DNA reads TGTGCCAGCACTCGTGAGCAGTTCTTC. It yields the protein CASTREQFF.

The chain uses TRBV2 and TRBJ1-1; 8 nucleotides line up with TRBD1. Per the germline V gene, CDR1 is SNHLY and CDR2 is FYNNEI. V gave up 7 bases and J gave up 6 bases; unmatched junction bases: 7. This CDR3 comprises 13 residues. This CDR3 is CASKGQVKPEAFF. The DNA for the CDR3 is TGTGCCAGCAAGGGACAGGTTAAACCTGAAGCTTTCTTT.

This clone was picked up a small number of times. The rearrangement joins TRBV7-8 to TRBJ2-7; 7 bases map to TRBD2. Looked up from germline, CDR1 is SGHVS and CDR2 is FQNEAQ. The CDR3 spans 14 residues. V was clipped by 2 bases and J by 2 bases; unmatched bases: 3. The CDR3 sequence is CASSLISGPYEQYF. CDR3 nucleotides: TGTGCCAGCAGCTTAATTAGCGGGCCCTACGAGCAGTACTTC.

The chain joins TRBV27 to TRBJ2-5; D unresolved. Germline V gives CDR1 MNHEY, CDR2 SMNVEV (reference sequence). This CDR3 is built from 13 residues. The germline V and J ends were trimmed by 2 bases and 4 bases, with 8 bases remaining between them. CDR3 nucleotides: TGTGCCAGCAGTTTAAATACTGGAGAGACCCAGTACTTC. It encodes CASSLNTGETQYF.

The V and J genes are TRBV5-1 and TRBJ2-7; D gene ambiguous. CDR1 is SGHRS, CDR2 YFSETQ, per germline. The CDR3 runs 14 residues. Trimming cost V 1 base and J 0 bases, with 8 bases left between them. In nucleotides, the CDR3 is TGCGCCAGCAGCTTGAGTGTCAACTCCTACGAGCAGTACTTC. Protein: CASSLSVNSYEQYF.

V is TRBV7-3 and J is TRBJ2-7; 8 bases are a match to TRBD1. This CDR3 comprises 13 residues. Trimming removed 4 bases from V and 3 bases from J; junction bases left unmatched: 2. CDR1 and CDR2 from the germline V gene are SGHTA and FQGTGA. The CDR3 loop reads CASSWGQDYEQYF. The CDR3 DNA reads TGTGCCAGCAGCTGGGGACAGGACTACGAGCAGTACTTC.

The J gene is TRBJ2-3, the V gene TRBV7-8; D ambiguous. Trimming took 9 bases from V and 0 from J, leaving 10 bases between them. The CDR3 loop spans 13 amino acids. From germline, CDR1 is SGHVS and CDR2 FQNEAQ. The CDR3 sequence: CASWAHSTDTQYF. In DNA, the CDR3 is TGTGCCAGTTGGGCCCATAGCACAGATACGCAGTATTTT.

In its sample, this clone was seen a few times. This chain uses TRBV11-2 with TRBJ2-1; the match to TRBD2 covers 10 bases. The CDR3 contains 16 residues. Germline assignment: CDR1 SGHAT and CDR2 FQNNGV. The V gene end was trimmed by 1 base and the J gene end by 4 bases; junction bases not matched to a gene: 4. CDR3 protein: CASSLGAGGEYNEQFF. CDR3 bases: TGTGCCAGCAGCTTAGGAGCGGGAGGGGAATACAATGAGCAGTTCTTC.

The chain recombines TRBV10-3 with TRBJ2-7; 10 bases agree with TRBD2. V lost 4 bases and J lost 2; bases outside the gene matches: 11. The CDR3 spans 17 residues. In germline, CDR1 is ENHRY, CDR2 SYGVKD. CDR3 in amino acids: CAISVFRGSGRAYEQYF. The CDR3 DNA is TGTGCCATCAGTGTATTTCGGGGGAGCGGGAGGGCCTACGAGCAGTACTTC.

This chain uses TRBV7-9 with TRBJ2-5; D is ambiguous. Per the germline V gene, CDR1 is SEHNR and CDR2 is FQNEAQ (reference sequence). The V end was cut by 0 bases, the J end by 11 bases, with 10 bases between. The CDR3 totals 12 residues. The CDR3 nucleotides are TGTGCCAGCAGCTTAGCATCCTCCTCTCAGTACTTC. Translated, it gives CASSLASSSQYF.

The CDR3, as DNA: TGTGCCAGCAGCTCCCTGTTGGGACAGGATGGGGCCAACGTCCTGACTTTC. Translating gives CASSSLLGQDGANVLTF. This sequence joins TRBV7-3 and TRBJ2-6; 8 bases agree with TRBD1. There are 17 residues in the CDR3. The V segment lost 4 bases and the J segment 3 bases; nucleotides outside the gene matches: 8. CDR1 SGHTA and CDR2 FQGTGA come from the germline V gene.